This is a list of T cell receptor beta chains from one sample in a study of molecular identifiers for immune sequencing clone quantification. TCRdb independently ran MiXCR on the PCR reads; one entry per CDR3 protein. Of 350,000 or so distinct CDR3 sequences in the sample, 20% to 25% are singletons; the top ten hold 0.81%. The sequencing input was naive CD8+ T cells from blood, with Jurkat cell RNA spiked in. Receptors were obtained from a human donor in good health. Some libraries in this study had Jurkat cell RNA spiked in. Both conserved end residues are part of each CDR3. D genes are given only for firm matches. Where a row states a size, it is once, few, many or the class of an expanded clone; other rows omit it.

D gene	clone size	CDR3 length	J gene	V gene	CDR3 protein	CDR3 DNA
TRBD1	many	13	TRBJ1-1	TRBV28	CASRSGGHTEAFF	TGTGCCAGCAGATCAGGGGGGCACACTGAAGCTTTCTTT
TRBD2	many	21	TRBJ2-2	TRBV12-3/TRBV12-4	CASSLALGTSGRYHNTGELFF	TGTGCCAGCAGTTTAGCGCTTGGGACTAGCGGGAGATATCATAACACCGGGGAGCTGTTTTTT
TRBD2	.	15	TRBJ2-1	TRBV4-1	CASRPTSGGYNEQFF	TGCGCCAGCAGACCAACTAGCGGGGGATATAATGAGCAGTTCTTC
.	many	14	TRBJ1-1	TRBV4-1	CASSQPQVNTEAFF	TGCGCCAGCAGCCAACCACAGGTGAACACTGAAGCTTTCTTT
.	many	14	TRBJ2-5	TRBV12-3/TRBV12-4	CASSLSGSQETQYF	TGTGCCAGCAGTTTAAGTGGGTCCCAAGAGACCCAGTACTTC
.	.	12	TRBJ1-1	TRBV30	CAWSVLDTEAFF	TGTGCCTGGAGTGTCTTGGACACTGAAGCTTTCTTT
.	many	15	TRBJ2-3	TRBV28	CASTLRVALTDTQYF	TGTGCCAGCACGCTCAGGGTCGCCCTAACAGATACGCAGTATTTT
.	.	12	TRBJ1-1	TRBV5-8	CASSIEDTEAFF	TGTGCCAGCAGCATAGAGGACACTGAAGCTTTCTTT
.	.	14	TRBJ1-1	TRBV24-1	CASPVGIMNTEAFF	TGTGCCTCTCCAGTGGGAATCATGAACACTGAAGCTTTCTTT
.	many	15	TRBJ1-1	TRBV4-3	CASSQDGGLNTEAFF	TGCGCCAGCAGCCAAGATGGGGGGCTGAACACTGAAGCTTTCTTT
.	few	16	TRBJ2-7	TRBV18	CASSVTSLTAPYEQYF	TGTGCCAGCTCAGTCACTAGTTTGACGGCCCCCTACGAGCAGTACTTC
TRBD1	few	17	TRBJ2-7	TRBV11-2	CASSFSGHRQGLYEQYF	TGTGCCAGCAGCTTCTCCGGCCACCGACAGGGCCTCTACGAGCAGTACTTC
TRBD2	.	15	TRBJ2-7	TRBV7-6	CVSSFLLAGGDEQYF	TGTGTCAGCAGCTTCCTCCTAGCGGGGGGCGACGAGCAGTACTTC
.	many	12	TRBJ1-4	TRBV20-1	CSVRSTNEKLFF	TGCAGTGTCAGATCAACTAATGAAAAACTGTTTTTT
TRBD1	few	14	TRBJ1-2	TRBV15	CATSIVRTGRGYTF	TGTGCCACCAGCATAGTTCGGACAGGGAGAGGCTACACCTTC
.	.	15	TRBJ2-3	TRBV9	CASGAEGLGTDTQYF	TGTGCCAGCGGCGCGGAGGGTTTGGGCACAGATACGCAGTATTTT
.	many	15	TRBJ2-1	TRBV2	CASSEFGPSYNEQFF	TGTGCCAGCAGTGAGTTCGGGCCCTCCTACAATGAGCAGTTCTTC
.	few	15	TRBJ1-5	TRBV12-3/TRBV12-4	CASSPPGESDQPQHF	TGTGCCAGCAGTCCCCCGGGGGAATCGGATCAGCCCCAGCATTTT
.	many	15	TRBJ2-5	TRBV7-6	CASSPGQVRQETQYF	TGTGCCAGCAGCCCGGGGCAGGTTAGGCAAGAGACCCAGTACTTC
TRBD2	many	14	TRBJ2-7	TRBV14	CASSHSGGVDEQYF	TGTGCCAGCAGCCACTCTGGGGGGGTTGACGAGCAGTACTTC
TRBD2	many	17	TRBJ2-5	TRBV7-2	CASSLSLAGGFQETQYF	TGTGCCAGCAGCTTAAGTCTAGCGGGGGGCTTCCAAGAGACCCAGTACTTC
TRBD1	many	14	TRBJ2-7	TRBV7-9	CASSASGQGYEQYF	TGTGCCAGCAGCGCCTCGGGACAGGGATACGAGCAGTACTTC
TRBD2	many	15	TRBJ2-7	TRBV4-3	CASSPGHSGGYEQYF	TGCGCCAGCAGCCCCGGCCACAGCGGGGGTTACGAGCAGTACTTC
.	many	15	TRBJ2-1	TRBV19	CASSYSASSYNEQFF	TGTGCCAGTAGTTATAGCGCAAGCTCCTACAATGAGCAGTTCTTC
.	.	14	TRBJ1-4	TRBV28	CASNRWGTNEKPFF	TGTGCCAGCAACCGGTGGGGGACTAATGAAAAACCGTTTTTT
.	few	17	TRBJ2-1	TRBV5-1	CASSLYSGPGPYNEQFF	TGCGCCAGCAGCTTGTACAGCGGTCCTGGACCTTACAATGAGCAGTTCTTC
TRBD2	many	16	TRBJ2-3	TRBV27	CASSLQLGLSTDTQYF	TGTGCCAGCAGTTTGCAGCTGGGACTATCCACAGATACGCAGTATTTT
.	many	15	TRBJ2-7	TRBV12-3/TRBV12-4	CASSHLDAANYEQYF	TGTGCCAGCAGCCACTTGGACGCGGCCAACTACGAGCAGTACTTC
.	.	13	TRBJ2-7	TRBV25-1	CASSALPQGEQYF	TGTGCCAGCAGTGCCCTCCCCCAGGGCGAGCAGTACTTC